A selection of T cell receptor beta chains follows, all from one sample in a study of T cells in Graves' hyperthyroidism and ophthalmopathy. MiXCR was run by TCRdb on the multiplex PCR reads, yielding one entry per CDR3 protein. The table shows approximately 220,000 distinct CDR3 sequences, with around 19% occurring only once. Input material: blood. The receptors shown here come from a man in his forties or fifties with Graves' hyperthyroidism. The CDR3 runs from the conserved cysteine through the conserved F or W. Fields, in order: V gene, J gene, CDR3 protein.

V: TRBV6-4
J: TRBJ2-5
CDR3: CASSYKAGLETQYF

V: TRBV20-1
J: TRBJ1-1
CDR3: CSARDLMGLDEAFF

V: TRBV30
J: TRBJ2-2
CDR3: CAWRAREAGELFF

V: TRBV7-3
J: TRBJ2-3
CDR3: CASSLIAAAGGDTQYF

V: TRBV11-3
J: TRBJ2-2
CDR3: CASSLQTGELFF

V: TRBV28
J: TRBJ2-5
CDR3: CASSNSGGAQETQYF

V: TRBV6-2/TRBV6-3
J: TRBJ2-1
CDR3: CASSPLQRGPTNEQFF

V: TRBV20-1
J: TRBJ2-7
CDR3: CSARDYAGVGEQYF

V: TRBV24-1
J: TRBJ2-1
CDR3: CATSSGQRNNEQFF

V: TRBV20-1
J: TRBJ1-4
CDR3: CSAPPGRVANEKLFF

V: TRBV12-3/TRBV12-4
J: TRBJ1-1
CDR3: CASGRAGGEAFF

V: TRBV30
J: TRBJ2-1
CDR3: CAWSTSGYLQFF

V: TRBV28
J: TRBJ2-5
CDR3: CASSDLTSGGARETQYF

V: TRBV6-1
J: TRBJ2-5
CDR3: CASCRGLAGGSEETQYF

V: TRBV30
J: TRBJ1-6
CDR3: CAWSAGYSNSPLHF

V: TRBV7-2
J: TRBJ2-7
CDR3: CASSLSGIRVEQYF

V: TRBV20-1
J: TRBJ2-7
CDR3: CSAGLAGGGDEQYF